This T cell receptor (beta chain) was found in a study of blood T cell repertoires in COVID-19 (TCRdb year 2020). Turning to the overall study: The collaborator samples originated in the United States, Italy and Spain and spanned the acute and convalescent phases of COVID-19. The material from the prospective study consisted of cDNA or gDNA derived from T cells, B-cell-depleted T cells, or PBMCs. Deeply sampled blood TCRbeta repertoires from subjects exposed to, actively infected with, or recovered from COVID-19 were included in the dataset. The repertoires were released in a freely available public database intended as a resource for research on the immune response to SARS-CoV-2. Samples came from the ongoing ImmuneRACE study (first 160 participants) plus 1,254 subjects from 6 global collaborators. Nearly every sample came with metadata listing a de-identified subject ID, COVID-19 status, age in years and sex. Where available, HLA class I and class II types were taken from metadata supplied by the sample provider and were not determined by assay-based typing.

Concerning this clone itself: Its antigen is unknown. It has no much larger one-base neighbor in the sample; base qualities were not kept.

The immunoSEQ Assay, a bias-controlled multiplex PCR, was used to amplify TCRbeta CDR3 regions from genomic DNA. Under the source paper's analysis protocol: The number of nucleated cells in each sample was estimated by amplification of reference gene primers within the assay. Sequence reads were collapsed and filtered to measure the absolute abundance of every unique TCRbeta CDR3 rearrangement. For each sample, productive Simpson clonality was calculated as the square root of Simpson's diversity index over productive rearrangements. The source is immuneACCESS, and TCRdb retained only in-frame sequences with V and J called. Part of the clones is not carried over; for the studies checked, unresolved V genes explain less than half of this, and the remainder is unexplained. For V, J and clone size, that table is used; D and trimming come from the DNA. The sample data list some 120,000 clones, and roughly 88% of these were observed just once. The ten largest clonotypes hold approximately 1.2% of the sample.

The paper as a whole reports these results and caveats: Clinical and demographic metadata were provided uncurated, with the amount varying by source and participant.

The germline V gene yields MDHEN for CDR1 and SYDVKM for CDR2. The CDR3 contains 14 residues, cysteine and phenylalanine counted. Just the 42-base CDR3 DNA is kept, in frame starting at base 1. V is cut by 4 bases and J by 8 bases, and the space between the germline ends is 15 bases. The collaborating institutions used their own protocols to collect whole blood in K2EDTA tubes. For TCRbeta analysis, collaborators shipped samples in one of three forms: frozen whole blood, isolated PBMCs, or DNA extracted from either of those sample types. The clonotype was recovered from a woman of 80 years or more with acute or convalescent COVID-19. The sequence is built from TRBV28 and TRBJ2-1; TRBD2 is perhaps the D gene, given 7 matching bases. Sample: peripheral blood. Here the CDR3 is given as CASSSWRGRDEQFF. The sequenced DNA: TGTGCCAGCAGTTCGTGGCGGGGGCGAGATGAGCAGTTCTTC. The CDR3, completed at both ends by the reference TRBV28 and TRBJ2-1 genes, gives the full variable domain DVKVTQSSRYLVKRTGEKVFLECVQDMDHENMFWYRQDPGLGLRLIYFSYDVKMKEKGDIPEGYSVSREKKERFSLILESASTNQTSMYLCASSSWRGRDEQFFGPGTRLTVL.